This TCR beta chain was recovered during a study of blood T cell repertoires in COVID-19. Across the whole study: Samples taken during acute and convalescent COVID-19 were collected in the United States, Italy and Spain. T cells, B-cell-depleted T cells, or PBMCs provided the cDNA or gDNA that served as material.

Original analysis: Researchers report that nucleated cell counts were estimated from reference gene primer amplification. The protocol was immunoSEQ multiplex PCR, while the TCRdb copy is restricted to in-frame clones and leaves out a portion. V and J calls plus clone size are reproduced from that table; the DNA served to infer D and trimming. The data hold around 160,000 clones, with 65% to 85% observed a single time. Germline V gene data show CDR1 as LGHNA and CDR2 as YNFKEQ. The CDR3 sequence is 14 residues long. The J segment lost 3 bases and the V segment lost 4 bases, leaving 6 bases of the junction unmatched.

The chain combines TRBV4-2 with TRBJ2-7, with 7 bases matching TRBD1. The receptor's source is a man in his fifties or sixties with active or convalescent COVID-19. The sample taken for sequencing was peripheral blood. CDR3: CASSPQGFVYEQYF. DNA of the CDR3: TGTGCCAGCAGCCCACAGGGGTTTGTCTACGAGCAGTACTTC.